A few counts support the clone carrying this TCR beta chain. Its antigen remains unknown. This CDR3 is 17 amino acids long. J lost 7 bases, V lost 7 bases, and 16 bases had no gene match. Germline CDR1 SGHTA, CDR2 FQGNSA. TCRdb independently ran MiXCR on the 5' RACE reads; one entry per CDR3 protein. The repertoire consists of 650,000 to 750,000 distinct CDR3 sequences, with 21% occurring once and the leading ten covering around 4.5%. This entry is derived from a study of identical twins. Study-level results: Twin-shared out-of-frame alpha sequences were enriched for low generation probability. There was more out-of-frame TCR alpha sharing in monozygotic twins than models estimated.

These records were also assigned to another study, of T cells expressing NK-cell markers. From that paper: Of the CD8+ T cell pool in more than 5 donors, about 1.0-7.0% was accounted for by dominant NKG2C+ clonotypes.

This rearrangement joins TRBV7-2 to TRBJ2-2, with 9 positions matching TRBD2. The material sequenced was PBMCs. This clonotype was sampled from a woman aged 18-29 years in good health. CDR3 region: CASIYLGLAGASGELFF. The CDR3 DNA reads TGTGCCAGCATCTACCTGGGGTTAGCGGGAGCCAGCGGGGAGCTGTTTTTT. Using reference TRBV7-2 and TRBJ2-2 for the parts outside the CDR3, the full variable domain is GAGVSQSPSNKVTEKGKDVELRCDPISGHTALYWYRQSLGQGLEFLIYFQGNSAPDKSGLPSDRFSAERTGGSVSTLTIQRTQQEDSAVYLCASIYLGLAGASGELFFGEGSRLTVL.